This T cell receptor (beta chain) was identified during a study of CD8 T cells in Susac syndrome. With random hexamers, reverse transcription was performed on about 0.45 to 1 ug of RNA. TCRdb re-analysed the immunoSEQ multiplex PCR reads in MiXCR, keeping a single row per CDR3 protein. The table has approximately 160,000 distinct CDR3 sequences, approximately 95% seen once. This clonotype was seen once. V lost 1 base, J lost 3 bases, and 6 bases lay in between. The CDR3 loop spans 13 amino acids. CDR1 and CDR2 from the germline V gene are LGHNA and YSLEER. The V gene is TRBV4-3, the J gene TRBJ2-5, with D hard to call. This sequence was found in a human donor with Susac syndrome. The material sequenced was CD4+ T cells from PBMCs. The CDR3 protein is CASSQGLEETQYF. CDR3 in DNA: TGCGCCAGCAGCCAAGGACTGGAAGAGACCCAGTACTTC.